This TCR beta chain originates from a study of blood T cell repertoires in COVID-19. Study background: T cells, B-cell-depleted T cells, or PBMCs supplied cDNA or gDNA.

Measured with immunoSEQ multiplex PCR; TCRdb has only the in-frame clones, and not every one. The table records fewer than 250,000 clones, 83% of them present only once. Participant ages covered 18 to 89 years across around 25 US areas. Researchers sorted participants into cohorts using their self-reported clinical history. The germline V gene encodes CDR1 SGDLS and CDR2 YYNGEE. V was shortened by 4 bases and J by 3 bases, with 16 bases between the two germline ends. This CDR3 is built from 15 residues. The sequenced material came from PBMCs or T cells enriched from blood (not recorded which). J is TRBJ1-1 and V is TRBV9; no firm D call. This clonotype was obtained from a woman aged 45 to 65 who had been exposed to COVID-19. CDR3 residues: CASSPGRGGDTEAFF. The CDR3 DNA sequence: TGTGCCAGCAGCCCCGGGAGAGGTGGGGACACTGAAGCTTTCTTT.